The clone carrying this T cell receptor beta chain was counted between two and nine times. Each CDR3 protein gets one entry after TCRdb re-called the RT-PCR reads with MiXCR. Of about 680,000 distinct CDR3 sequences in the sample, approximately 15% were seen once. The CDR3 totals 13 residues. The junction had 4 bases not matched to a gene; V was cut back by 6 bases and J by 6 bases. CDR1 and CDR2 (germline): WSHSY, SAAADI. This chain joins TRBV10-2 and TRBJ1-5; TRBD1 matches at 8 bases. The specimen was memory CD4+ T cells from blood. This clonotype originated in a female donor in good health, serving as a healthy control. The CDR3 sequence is CASRQGVSQPQHF. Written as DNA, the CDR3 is TGCGCCAGCAGACAGGGGGTGAGTCAGCCCCAGCATTTT.